Listed below are T cell receptor beta chains from one sample, sequenced in a study of T cell repertoires in cytomegalovirus infection. The antigens for these receptors are not known. TCRdb fed the reads into MiXCR, producing one record per CDR3 protein. Of around 800,000 distinct CDR3 sequences detected, around a third appear once; the ten largest clones hold roughly 12%. The sequencing used cultured CD8+ T cells from PBMCs, collected from culture after CMV antigen stimulation. All receptors derive from a human donor in good health (CMV status not recorded). Some clones in this sample may be carry-over from other donors' samples. CDR3s leave out the opening cysteine and the closing phenylalanine or tryptophan. Clone size appears in some rows only: once, few, many, or a class for an expanded clone.

CDR3	V	size	J
ASSFPGRVIGDTQY	TRBV9	NA	TRBJ2-3
ASSPGNILVNEQF	TRBV7-9	few	TRBJ2-1
ASSLAHNRVTEAF	TRBV7-6	NA	TRBJ1-1
ASSLPRGDYEQY	TRBV7-9	NA	TRBJ2-7
ASSQEPDTQY	TRBV14	NA	TRBJ2-3
ASSSRTSTDTQY	TRBV7-8	many	TRBJ2-3
ASSFQRAEGYT	TRBV6-6	NA	TRBJ1-2
ASSPNGGYGYT	TRBV5-5	few	TRBJ1-2
ATSRDRGPITEAF	TRBV15	NA	TRBJ1-1
ASRGGVSTEAF	TRBV27	once	TRBJ1-1
ASSLDPKGDEKLF	TRBV19	few	TRBJ1-4
ASSRTSMGLNEKLF	TRBV4-1	few	TRBJ1-4
ASSQDGSAGSYNEQF	TRBV4-1	NA	TRBJ2-1
ASWGGGEYGYT	TRBV27	NA	TRBJ1-2
ASSPEALASGNTIY	TRBV6-6	NA	TRBJ1-3
ASSLEGWGYGYT	TRBV7-8	many	TRBJ1-2
ASQTGPSYEQY	TRBV7-2	many	TRBJ2-7
SARDLRASSGNTIY	TRBV20-1	few	TRBJ1-3
SARDQGYEQY	TRBV20-1	NA	TRBJ2-7
ASSLGLAGGNEQF	TRBV5-1	many	TRBJ2-1
ASSQDRQGTEAF	TRBV4-2	few	TRBJ1-1
AISEGGSTEAF	TRBV10-3	few	TRBJ1-1
ASSLSAGQAEGTQY	TRBV12-3/TRBV12-4	NA	TRBJ2-5
ASRGLARY	TRBV2	NA	TRBJ2-7
ASSSLKMKETQY	TRBV6-2/TRBV6-3	few	TRBJ2-5
ASSDGAALVPHGYT	TRBV6-4	few	TRBJ1-2
ASSESSGLYIYEQY	TRBV10-2	NA	TRBJ2-7
ASTLIQGSGELF	TRBV6-1	NA	TRBJ2-2
ASSYKLRGTGELF	TRBV6-2/TRBV6-3	few	TRBJ2-2
SARSGPIDEQF	TRBV20-1	NA	TRBJ2-1
ASSRGTGHGYT	TRBV6-5	few	TRBJ1-2
ASKRGDEGTEAF	TRBV7-9	NA	TRBJ1-1
ASSDRGRNQPQH	TRBV6-5	NA	TRBJ1-5
ASSGAATGEQF	TRBV27	NA	TRBJ2-2
ASSSQGGWPADTQY	TRBV12-3/TRBV12-4	NA	TRBJ2-3
ASSLEIKEEKLF	TRBV7-9	NA	TRBJ1-4
ASRTWMEEESPGEQY	TRBV2	once	TRBJ2-7
ASSEDHLTDTQY	TRBV2	NA	TRBJ2-3
ASSQHYNEQF	TRBV7-6	few	TRBJ2-1
ASSLGATSNQPQH	TRBV7-2	many	TRBJ1-5